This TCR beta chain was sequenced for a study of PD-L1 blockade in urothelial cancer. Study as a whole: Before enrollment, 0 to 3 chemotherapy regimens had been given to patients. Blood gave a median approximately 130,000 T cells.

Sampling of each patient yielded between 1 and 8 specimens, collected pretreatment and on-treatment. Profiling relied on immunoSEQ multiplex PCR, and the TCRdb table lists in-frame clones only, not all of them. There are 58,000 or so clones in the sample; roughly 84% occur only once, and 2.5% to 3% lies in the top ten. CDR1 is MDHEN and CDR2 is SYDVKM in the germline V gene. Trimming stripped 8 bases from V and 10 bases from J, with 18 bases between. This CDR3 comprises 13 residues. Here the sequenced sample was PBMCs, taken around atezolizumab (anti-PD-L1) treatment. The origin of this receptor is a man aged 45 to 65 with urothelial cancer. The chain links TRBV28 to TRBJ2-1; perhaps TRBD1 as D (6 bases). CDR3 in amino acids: CASRAGALSEQFF. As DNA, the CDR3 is TGTGCCAGCCGGGCAGGGGCCCTCTCCGAGCAGTTCTTC.